The 31 T cell receptor beta chains in this list originate from one sample, sequenced in a study of beta chain features in type 1 diabetes. General study findings and limits: Shorter TCRB CDR3s, moderately but significantly so, marked every one of the four CD4+ subsets in Type 1 diabetes patients.

Expressed TCRB transcripts were sequenced, since all the RNA that had been isolated was reverse transcribed. Profiling relied on immunoSEQ multiplex PCR, and the TCRdb table lists in-frame clones only, not all of them. The data show roughly 160,000 clones, approximately 9% seen once. These receptors' targets are unknown. The sequenced material came from central memory CD4+ T cells from blood. These receptors all stem from a woman aged 18-35 years with type 1 diabetes.

This clone was seen only a few times. The chain has TRBV7-2 and TRBJ2-5; 7 bases agree with TRBD1. The V segment lost 5 bases and the J segment 2 bases; nucleotides outside the gene matches: 5. Germline V CDR1 and CDR2: SGHTA, FQGNSA. This CDR3 comprises 14 residues. The CDR3 is CASSTSGQQETQYF. CDR3 coding DNA: TGTGCCAGCAGCACCTCGGGACAGCAAGAGACCCAGTACTTC.

The J gene is TRBJ2-3, the V gene TRBV29-1, with 7 bases that match TRBD1. V trimming: 1 base; J trimming: 1 base; junction bases outside the gene matches: 2. This CDR3 has 14 residues. Germline V gene lookup returns CDR1 SQVTM and CDR2 ANQGSEA. CDR3 sequence (DNA): TGCAGCGTTGAAGGAGGACAGGGCACAGATACGCAGTATTTT. Its translation is CSVEGGQGTDTQYF.

This rearrangement joins TRBV20-1 to TRBJ2-7; D is perhaps TRBD2 (7 bases). Trimming cost V 6 bases and J 7 bases, with 13 bases left between them. The germline CDR1 and CDR2 sequences are DFQATT and SNEGSKA (reference sequence). The length of the CDR3 is 11 residues. In nucleotides, the CDR3 is TGCAGTGCCCCCGGGGGGACAGAGCAGTACTTC. Encoded protein: CSAPGGTEQYF.

This clone was seen more than once but under ten times. The V and J genes are TRBV15 and TRBJ2-7; 8 bases map to TRBD2. Trimming removed 11 bases from V and 8 bases from J; junction bases left unmatched: 14. This CDR3 contains 13 residues. CDR1 LNHNV and CDR2 YYDKDF come from the germline V gene (reference sequence). CDR3 amino acids: CAASPRLAGQQYF. In nucleotides, the CDR3 is TGTGCCGCCTCGCCGCGGCTAGCGGGCCAGCAGTACTTC.

This clone was detected only a few times. The chain recombines TRBV7-2 with TRBJ2-7; no definite D call. Germline-derived CDR1 and CDR2 are SGHTA and FQGNSA. V lost 2 bases and J 6 bases, leaving 17 bases between the germline ends. The CDR3 sequence is 15 residues long. The CDR3, as DNA: TGTGCCAGCAGCTTAAAAGCCCTGAGGTCTGGCGAGCAGTACTTC. This gives the protein CASSLKALRSGEQYF.

This clone was counted a few times. This sequence joins TRBV7-2 and TRBJ1-5; D may be TRBD1 (6 bases). Germline V gene sequence: CDR1 SGHTA, CDR2 FQGNSA. With 3 bases removed from V and 6 bases from J, the gap between germline ends came to 12 bases. CDR3 length: 14 residues. CDR3 in DNA: TGTGCCAGCAGCTTTGAGGGGGTGGCTCAGCCCCAGCATTTT. Its translation is CASSFEGVAQPQHF.

This clone was observed a few times. The V and J genes are TRBV7-2 and TRBJ2-7, with D tentatively TRBD1 (5 bases). The CDR3 runs 11 residues. V shed 6 bases and J shed 11 bases, with 14 bases lying between them. CDR1 and CDR2 from the germline V gene are SGHTA and FQGNSA. This CDR3 is CASSFDSRKYF. The CDR3 DNA reads TGTGCCAGCAGTTTCGACAGTCGGAAGTACTTC.

This clone appeared a few times. The J gene is TRBJ1-1, the V gene TRBV5-4, with TRBD1 as a possible D gene (6 bases). There are 14 residues in the CDR3. Germline V gene lookup returns CDR1 SGHNT and CDR2 YYREEE (reference sequence). V lost 3 bases and J lost 7, with 16 bases in between. The CDR3 DNA follows: TGTGCCAGCAGCTCTCCAGGGGAAGCACGTGAAGCTTTCTTT. It specifies CASSSPGEAREAFF.

A few counts support this clone. This rearrangement joins TRBV7-2 to TRBJ2-7; D unclear. V dropped 3 bases and J dropped 5 bases, with 5 bases sitting between them. The CDR3 consists of 11 residues. CDR1 is SGHTA, CDR2 FQGNSA, per germline. CDR3 bases: TGTGCCAGCAGCTTTTATGACGAGCAGTACTTC. Its translation: CASSFYDEQYF.

This clone appeared a few times. The V gene is TRBV7-9, the J gene TRBJ2-7; possible D gene TRBD2, 5 bases. The CDR3 is 16 amino acids. V dropped 2 bases and J dropped 2 bases, with 16 bases sitting between them. Germline loops: CDR1 SEHNR, CDR2 FQNEAQ (reference sequence). The CDR3 is CASSLLGETATYEQYF. CDR3 nucleotide sequence: TGTGCCAGCAGCTTACTCGGGGAAACGGCGACCTACGAGCAGTACTTC.

The chain is built from TRBV6-5 and TRBJ2-2, with a weak D call TRBD1 (5 bases). Germline CDR1 reads MNHEY; CDR2 reads SVGAGI. The V end was cut by 11 bases, the J end by 4 bases, with 8 bases between. The CDR3 extends over 11 amino acids. As DNA, the CDR3 is TGTGCCTCAGGGATCACCGGGGAGCTGTTTTTT. It yields the protein CASGITGELFF.

This clone was picked up a small number of times. CDR3 DNA: TGTGCCAGCAGTGAAATGGTCGGGTCAGCGAGCAATCAGCCCCAGCATTTT. Translation gives CASSEMVGSASNQPQHF. The chain joins TRBV6-1 to TRBJ1-5; no firm D call. Germline-derived CDR1 and CDR2 are MNHNS and SASEGT. V was shortened by 2 bases and J by 1 base, with 15 bases between the two germline ends. This CDR3 has 17 amino acids.

The chain recombines TRBV28 with TRBJ2-1; TRBD2 aligns across 12 bases. The germline V gene encodes CDR1 MDHEN and CDR2 SYDVKM. The CDR3 totals 13 residues. The V segment lost 10 bases and the J segment 6 bases; nucleotides outside the gene matches: 4. CDR3 DNA: TGTGCCACCTCGGGACTAGCGGGCAATGAGCAGTTCTTC. It is translated as CATSGLAGNEQFF.

This clone was counted a few times. The gene calls are TRBV28 and TRBJ2-3; D is uncertain. This CDR3 has 14 amino acids. V lost 8 bases and J lost 1, with 13 bases in between. The germline CDR1 and CDR2 sequences are MDHEN and SYDVKM. Here the CDR3 reads CASASAQGTDTQYF. The DNA of the CDR3 is TGTGCCAGCGCTTCGGCCCAGGGCACAGATACGCAGTATTTT. Full variable domain (rest looked up from reference TRBV28 and TRBJ2-3): DVKVTQSSRYLVKRTGEKVFLECVQDMDHENMFWYRQDPGLGLRLIYFSYDVKMKEKGDIPEGYSVSREKKERFSLILESASTNQTSMYLCASASAQGTDTQYFGPGTRLTVL.

The chain uses TRBV9 and TRBJ2-2, with TRBD2 as a possible D gene (5 bases). This CDR3 is built from 13 residues. V was pared by 0 bases and J by 7 bases, with 7 bases between. CDR1 is SGDLS and CDR2 is YYNGEE in the germline V gene. The CDR3 DNA follows: TGTGCCAGCAGCGTAGGCCGGGACGGGGAGCTGTTTTTT. It codes for CASSVGRDGELFF.

The chain couples TRBV11-3 to TRBJ2-1, with no clear D. This CDR3 is built from 14 residues. Deletions cut 1 base from V and 2 bases from J, with 6 bases between. Germline CDR1 and CDR2: SGHNT and YENEEA. The CDR3: CASSLGGTYNEQFF. In nucleotides, the CDR3 is TGTGCCAGCAGCTTAGGAGGAACCTACAATGAGCAGTTCTTC. The full variable domain, with the rest looked up from reference TRBV11-3 and TRBJ2-1, is EAGVVQSPRYKIIEKKQPVAFWCNPISGHNTLYWYLQNLGQGPELLIRYENEEAVDDSQLPKDRFSAERLKGVDSTLKIQPAELGDSAVYLCASSLGGTYNEQFFGPGTRLTVL.

This clone came up a few times. The rearrangement uses TRBV29-1 and TRBJ2-7; 7 bases are shared with TRBD1. The CDR3 covers 13 residues. Germline CDR1 is SQVTM and CDR2 is ANQGSEA. After removal of 6 bases from V and 4 bases from J, the junction contained 9 bases not matched to a gene. The CDR3 loop reads CSVRQGIGYEQYF. The CDR3 nucleotides read TGCAGCGTCCGACAGGGAATTGGATACGAGCAGTACTTC.

The chain carries TRBV6-4 and TRBJ1-1, with a possible D match to TRBD1 (5 bases). V was trimmed by 3 bases and J by 5 bases, leaving 16 bases between them. CDR1 and CDR2 from the germline V gene are MRHNA and SNTAGT. The CDR3 sequence is 15 residues long. The CDR3 loop is CASSESPTDKTEAFF. The DNA for the CDR3 is TGTGCCAGCAGTGAGTCCCCGACAGACAAGACTGAAGCTTTCTTT.

This chain uses TRBV10-1 with TRBJ2-3, with D possibly being TRBD2 (6 bases). Germline V gene data show CDR1 as WNHNN and CDR2 as SYGVQD (reference sequence). V was trimmed by 8 bases and J by 3 bases, leaving 15 bases between them. This CDR3 contains 14 residues. CDR3 DNA sequence: TGCGCCAGCCAGCAGGGAGGCCGGACAGATACGCAGTATTTT. Its protein is CASQQGGRTDTQYF.

This clone was found many times. At one end the junction does not follow the germline gene, possibly because of a read error. The chain links TRBV7-9 to TRBJ1-5; possibly TRBD1 for D (6 bases). The CDR3 length is 15 residues. Per the germline V gene, CDR1 is SEHNR and CDR2 is FQNEAQ (reference sequence). CDR3 nucleotide sequence: TGTGCCAGCAGCCACACAGGGAATAGCGATCAGCCCCAGCATTTT. It codes for CASSHTGNSDQPQHF.

The chain links TRBV29-1 to TRBJ1-5; 10 bases align to TRBD1. This CDR3 has 12 residues. The germline V gene encodes CDR1 SQVTM and CDR2 ANQGSEA. Trimming removed 4 bases from V and 6 bases from J; junction bases left unmatched: 0. As DNA, the CDR3 is TGCAGCGTTGGGGACAGGGGTCAGCCCCAGCATTTT. Translation: CSVGDRGQPQHF.

The V and J genes are TRBV5-1 and TRBJ2-1; 11 bases are a match to TRBD2. V lost 3 bases and J lost 6; bases outside the gene matches: 11. Germline lookup yields CDR1 SGHRS and CDR2 YFSETQ. This CDR3 region has 17 residues. CDR3 sequence: CASSSLTLAGGSNEQFF. CDR3 nucleotides: TGCGCCAGCAGCTCCTTGACCCTAGCGGGGGGCTCCAATGAGCAGTTCTTC.

This clone showed up just a few times. The V gene is TRBV28, the J gene TRBJ2-1; D is possibly TRBD2 (5 bases). The CDR3 contains 14 residues. V was trimmed by 3 bases and J by 10 bases, leaving 16 bases between them. Germline CDR1 MDHEN, CDR2 SYDVKM. CDR3: CASSFEGRYLEQFF. As DNA, the CDR3 is TGTGCCAGCAGTTTCGAGGGCAGGTATTTGGAGCAGTTCTTC.

This clone has just a few counts. This sequence joins TRBV28 and TRBJ2-5; 7 bases align to TRBD1. Germline-derived CDR1 and CDR2 are MDHEN and SYDVKM. CDR3 length: 14 residues. Trimming removed 3 bases from V and 5 bases from J; junction bases left unmatched: 6. DNA for the CDR3: TGTGCCAGCAGTTTCCTGACAGGGATGGAGACCCAGTACTTC. Residues: CASSFLTGMETQYF.

This chain connects TRBV28 to TRBJ2-3; D is uncertain. Germline V gene sequence: CDR1 MDHEN, CDR2 SYDVKM. V lost 6 bases and J lost 1, with 8 bases in between. The CDR3 runs to 13 residues. This CDR3 is CASSASGTDTQYF. In nucleotides, the CDR3 is TGTGCCAGCAGCGCTAGTGGCACAGATACGCAGTATTTT.

This clone was counted between two and nine times. The CDR3 region is CAISAGVGTPTGTEQYF. For the CDR3, the DNA is TGTGCCATCAGTGCGGGGGTGGGAACACCGACAGGGACCGAGCAGTACTTC. The genes are TRBV10-3 and TRBJ2-7, with D perhaps TRBD1 (7 bases). The germline gives CDR1 ENHRY, CDR2 SYGVKD. V was pared by 4 bases and J by 6 bases, with 25 bases between. CDR3 size: 17 residues.

The CDR3 nucleotides are TGCGCCAGCAGCCCGACGGGGACTAGCGGGGGCAACACAGATACGCAGTATTTT. It yields the protein CASSPTGTSGGNTDTQYF. The chain combines TRBV5-1 with TRBJ2-3; 14 positions match TRBD2. CDR1 SGHRS and CDR2 YFSETQ come from the germline V gene. Trimming at V came to 4 bases and at J to 2 bases, leaving 9 bases not matched to a gene. The CDR3 covers 18 residues.

CDR3 region: CASSLQGYNYEQYF. The CDR3 coding sequence is TGTGCCAGCAGCCTGCAGGGTTACAACTACGAGCAGTACTTC. The V call is TRBV14, the J call TRBJ2-7, with a possible D match to TRBD1 (5 bases). Germline loops: CDR1 SGHDN, CDR2 FVKESK. The CDR3 extends over 14 amino acids. V lost 4 bases to trimming and J lost 3 bases, with 13 bases between them.

This sequence joins TRBV7-3 and TRBJ2-7, with D perhaps matching TRBD1 (8 bases). There are 14 residues in the CDR3. Germline-derived CDR1 and CDR2 are SGHTA and FQGTGA. The V end lost 8 bases, the J end lost 5 bases, and 19 bases lay between the germline ends. CDR3 nucleotides: TGTGCCAGCGCACTAGACAGGGGAGGGCACGAGCAGTACTTC. Its protein is CASALDRGGHEQYF.

In this sample, this clone turned up many times. V usage is TRBV10-3 and J usage is TRBJ1-1; 7 bases map to TRBD1. The germline V gene encodes CDR1 ENHRY and CDR2 SYGVKD. The V gene end was trimmed by 2 bases and the J gene end by 0 bases; junction bases not matched to a gene: 0. The CDR3 loop spans 14 amino acids. CDR3 in amino acids: CAISETGVNTEAFF. CDR3 sequence (DNA): TGTGCCATCAGTGAGACAGGGGTGAACACTGAAGCTTTCTTT.

The chain recombines TRBV11-2 with TRBJ2-5; no definite D call. Trimming shortened V by 2 bases and J by 1 base, and 5 bases separated the two germline ends. CDR1 and CDR2 from the germline V gene are SGHAT and FQNNGV. This CDR3 is built from 13 residues. CDR3 protein: CASSLWAQETQYF. The CDR3 DNA is TGTGCCAGCAGCTTATGGGCCCAAGAGACCCAGTACTTC. The full variable domain, in which reference TRBV11-2 and TRBJ2-5 provide the parts outside the CDR3, is EAGVAQSPRYKIIEKRQSVAFWCNPISGHATLYWYQQILGQGPKLLIQFQNNGVVDDSQLPKDRFSAERLKGVDSTLKIQPAKLEDSAVYLCASSLWAQETQYFGPGTRLLVL.